This is a list of T cell receptor beta chains from one sample in a study of blood T cell repertoires in COVID-19. This table comes from immunoSEQ multiplex PCR, and its TCRdb copy is limited to in-frame clones, with some not included. The sample has 300,000 to 350,000 clones, 65% to 90% seen once. Source material: PBMCs or T cells enriched from blood (not recorded which). Receptors originate from a woman aged 40-49 years with acute COVID-19. Both conserved end residues are part of each CDR3. The D gene is left open where the match is weak. Clone size appears in some rows only: once, few, many, or a class for an expanded clone.

v_call,d_call,clone_size,j_call,cdr3_nt,cdr3_aa
TRBV6-5,-,-,TRBJ1-2,TGTGCCAGCAGTTACACCCAGACAGATAACTATGGCTACACCTTC,CASSYTQTDNYGYTF
TRBV21-1,-,-,TRBJ1-5,TGTGCCAGCAGCAAAGGGATGGACAGGGGATTGAGTCAGCCCCAGCATTTT,CASSKGMDRGLSQPQHF
TRBV5-6,-,-,TRBJ1-5,TGTGCCAGCAGCTATCGGGACACTCAACAGCCCCAGCATTTT,CASSYRDTQQPQHF
TRBV3-1/TRBV3-2,TRBD2,-,TRBJ2-5,TGTGCCAGCAGCCCCCGACTAGCGGGAGAGACCCAGTACTTC,CASSPRLAGETQYF
TRBV29-1,TRBD2,-,TRBJ2-1,TGCAGCGCCAGTAGCGGGGGTGTCTACAATGAGCAGTTCTTC,CSASSGGVYNEQFF
TRBV11-3,TRBD2,few,TRBJ2-5,TGTGCCAGCAGCATCCCCGCCAGCGGGGGGCCTAAAGAGACCCAGTACTTC,CASSIPASGGPKETQYF
TRBV4-1,TRBD2,-,TRBJ2-1,TGCGCCAGCAGCCATTTAGCGGGGGTATCCCCGTTGGATGAGCAGTTCTTC,CASSHLAGVSPLDEQFF
TRBV19,TRBD1,-,TRBJ1-1,TGTGCCAGTTGGGAGGACAGGATGAACACTGAAGCTTTCTTT,CASWEDRMNTEAFF
TRBV27,TRBD1,-,TRBJ1-5,TGTGCCAGCAGTTCACACAGGGGGTATTCGGGTCAGCCCCAGCATTTT,CASSSHRGYSGQPQHF
TRBV7-3,-,-,TRBJ2-5,TGTGCCAGCAGCTTGGGCCCCGCGGAGACCCAGTACTTC,CASSLGPAETQYF
TRBV2,-,-,TRBJ1-6,TGTGCCAGCAGTGATCGCGGGGGGCGCGGGTGGTTGGAAAGTTCACCCCTCCACTTT,CASSDRGGRGWLESSPLHF
TRBV7-9,TRBD1,-,TRBJ2-7,TGTGCCAGCAGCTTAGGTGGACAGGCCCACGAGCAGTACTTC,CASSLGGQAHEQYF
TRBV29-1,-,-,TRBJ1-1,TGCAGCGTTGAAGCGCGGGGAATGAACACTGAAGCTTTCTTT,CSVEARGMNTEAFF
TRBV2,-,-,TRBJ1-5,TGTGCCAGCAGCCCTCGGACAGCTAGCAATCAGCCCCAGCATTTT,CASSPRTASNQPQHF
TRBV6-2/TRBV6-3,-,-,TRBJ2-3,TGTGCCAGCAGTAGCGTCTCACCGTCGGATACGCAGTATTTT,CASSSVSPSDTQYF
TRBV6-2/TRBV6-3,TRBD2,few,TRBJ2-7,TGTGCCAGCAGTTGGACCACTGGACTAGCGGGGACCTCGCCCTACGAGCAGTACTTC,CASSWTTGLAGTSPYEQYF
TRBV6-4,-,-,TRBJ1-1,TGTGCCAGCCGGCCGGACATGAACACTGAAGCTTTCTTT,CASRPDMNTEAFF
TRBV4-2,-,-,TRBJ1-6,TGTGCCAGCAGCCAAGATGGGCAGGATTCACCCCTCCACTTT,CASSQDGQDSPLHF
TRBV11-2,TRBD1,-,TRBJ2-7,TGTGCCAGCAGCTTAGCAGGGGGCGAGCAGTACTTC,CASSLAGGEQYF
TRBV6-5,-,-,TRBJ2-7,TGTGCCAGCAGTTCTACTAGCTACGAGCAGTACTTC,CASSSTSYEQYF
TRBV7-9,TRBD1,-,TRBJ1-5,TGTGCCAGCAGCCGACAGGGGTCGGTTGGGCCCCAGCATTTT,CASSRQGSVGPQHF
TRBV6-2/TRBV6-3,-,-,TRBJ1-5,TGTGCCAGCAGTCCCCACGGGGGCAATCAGCCCCAGCATTTT,CASSPHGGNQPQHF
TRBV2,TRBD1,-,TRBJ1-2,TGTGCCAGCGGGGGACAGGGGATCTATGGCTACACCTTC,CASGGQGIYGYTF
TRBV3-1/TRBV3-2,TRBD2,-,TRBJ2-7,TGTGCCAGCAGCCAAGATCCTGAGACTAGCGGGGGGGCCTACGAGCAGTACTTC,CASSQDPETSGGAYEQYF
TRBV4-3,-,few,TRBJ2-7,TGCGCCAGCAGCCAAGATATATCGGCCAGGGCCTACGAGCAGTACTTC,CASSQDISARAYEQYF
TRBV9,-,-,TRBJ2-2,TGTGCCAGCAGCTCAGGGGACACCGGGGAGCTGTTTTTT,CASSSGDTGELFF
TRBV18,TRBD1,-,TRBJ1-5,TGTGCCAGCTCAACCGGGACAGGGGGTCAGCCCCAGCATTTT,CASSTGTGGQPQHF
TRBV2,-,few,TRBJ1-2,TGTGCCAGCAGTCCCCGGGAAGGAAACTATGGCTACACCTTC,CASSPREGNYGYTF
TRBV27,TRBD1,-,TRBJ1-1,TGTGCCAGCAGTTTATCACGGACAGGGAGGACTGAAGCTTTCTTT,CASSLSRTGRTEAFF
TRBV4-2,TRBD2,-,TRBJ2-7,TGTGCCAGCAGCCAACCGGGGACTAGCGGGAGCTACGAGCAGTACTTC,CASSQPGTSGSYEQYF
TRBV6-5,TRBD1,-,TRBJ1-2,TGTGCCAGCAGGCGGACAGGGGGCGAGGATAATGGCTACACCTTC,CASRRTGGEDNGYTF
TRBV9,-,-,TRBJ2-5,TGTGCCAGCAGCCCAAGCGGCTCGGAGTGGGAGACCCAGTACTTC,CASSPSGSEWETQYF
TRBV13,TRBD1,-,TRBJ1-3,TGTGCCAGCAGCTCCCGAGGGACAGTTAGTCGTGGGGTAAACACCATATATTTT,CASSSRGTVSRGVNTIYF
TRBV7-3,TRBD2,-,TRBJ2-3,TGTGCCAGCAGCTTAGGCGGGAGACGCACAGATACGCAGTATTTT,CASSLGGRRTDTQYF
TRBV7-7,-,-,TRBJ2-5,TGTGCTAGCAGCTTAGGTCGTCCTATGGGGGCCCAAGAGACCCAGTACTTC,CASSLGRPMGAQETQYF
TRBV5-1,-,-,TRBJ1-4,TGCGCCAGCAGCTTACAAGCCACAGGGGAAAAACTGTTTTTT,CASSLQATGEKLFF
TRBV19,-,-,TRBJ1-2,TGTGCCAGTAGTATAGGGGAGGGGTACCATGGCTACACCTTC,CASSIGEGYHGYTF
TRBV7-9,TRBD1,-,TRBJ2-7,TGTGCCAGCAGCTCCGGGACAGGCCCCTACGAGCAGTACTTC,CASSSGTGPYEQYF
TRBV2,-,-,TRBJ1-1,TGTGCCAGCAGTTCGACGGGACTGATGAACACTGAAGCTTTCTTT,CASSSTGLMNTEAFF
TRBV7-9,-,-,TRBJ2-1,TGTGCCAGCAGCGGGCCGGGGGAGTCCTACAATGAGCAGTTCTTC,CASSGPGESYNEQFF
TRBV9,-,few,TRBJ2-2,TGTGCCAGCAGCGTCGCGGGAACCCCCAAGACCGGGGAGCTGTTTTTT,CASSVAGTPKTGELFF
TRBV11-2,-,-,TRBJ1-2,TGTGCCAGCAGCTTACAGGTGACCAACTATGGCTACACCTTC,CASSLQVTNYGYTF
TRBV11-2,TRBD2,-,TRBJ2-1,TGTGCCAGCAGCTACATAGCGGGAGGCAGCTCCTACAATGAGCAGTTCTTC,CASSYIAGGSSYNEQFF
TRBV19,-,-,TRBJ1-5,TGTGCCAGTAGTATTGGCCCGTATCAGCCCCAGCATTTT,CASSIGPYQPQHF
TRBV19,TRBD1,-,TRBJ2-6,TGTGCCAGTAGGCGACAGGGGTCTGGGGCCAACGTCCTGACTTTC,CASRRQGSGANVLTF